What follows are 3 T cell receptor beta chains derived from one specimen sequenced in a study of blood T cell repertoires in COVID-19. Repertoires were generated with immunoSEQ multiplex PCR, while TCRdb's copy carries only in-frame clones and drops some. The data hold about 190,000 clones, with 80% to 90% observed a single time. The sequencing sample was made of peripheral blood. The receptors originated from a woman between 65 and 79 years old with active or convalescent COVID-19.

V is TRBV19 and J is TRBJ2-7; D gene unclear. Germline V lookup: CDR1 LNHDA, CDR2 SQIVND (reference sequence). Trimming took 3 bases from V and 3 from J, leaving 9 bases between them. This CDR3 comprises 13 residues. CDR3 DNA sequence: TGTGCCAGTAGTATTATGGCGGACTACGAGCAGTACTTC. Translated: CASSIMADYEQYF.

J is TRBJ2-5 and V is TRBV11-1; TRBD1 aligns across 9 bases. The CDR3 totals 14 residues. Germline V gene data show CDR1 as SGHAT and CDR2 as FQDESV (reference sequence). J lost 5 bases, V lost 2 bases, and 3 bases had no gene match. The CDR3 nucleotides are TGTGCCAGCAGCTTAAGGGGGACAGGGGAGACCCAGTACTTC. Its protein product is CASSLRGTGETQYF. The full variable domain, its missing parts supplied by reference TRBV11-1 and TRBJ2-5, is EAEVAQSPRYKITEKSQAVAFWCDPISGHATLYWYRQILGQGPELLVQFQDESVVDDSQLPKDRFSAERLKGVDSTLKIQPAELGDSAMYLCASSLRGTGETQYFGPGTRLLVL.

The chain couples TRBV3-1 (or the pseudogene TRBV3-2) to TRBJ1-2; D unclear. The length of the CDR3 is 15 residues. Germline V gene data show CDR1 as LGHDT and CDR2 as YNNKEL (reference sequence). Between the trimmed V and J ends, which lost 0 bases and 7 bases, there was a span of 15 bases. In DNA, the CDR3 is TGTGCCAGCAGCCAAGACTCGGCACGGCGGGTTGGCTACACCTTC. Amino acids: CASSQDSARRVGYTF.